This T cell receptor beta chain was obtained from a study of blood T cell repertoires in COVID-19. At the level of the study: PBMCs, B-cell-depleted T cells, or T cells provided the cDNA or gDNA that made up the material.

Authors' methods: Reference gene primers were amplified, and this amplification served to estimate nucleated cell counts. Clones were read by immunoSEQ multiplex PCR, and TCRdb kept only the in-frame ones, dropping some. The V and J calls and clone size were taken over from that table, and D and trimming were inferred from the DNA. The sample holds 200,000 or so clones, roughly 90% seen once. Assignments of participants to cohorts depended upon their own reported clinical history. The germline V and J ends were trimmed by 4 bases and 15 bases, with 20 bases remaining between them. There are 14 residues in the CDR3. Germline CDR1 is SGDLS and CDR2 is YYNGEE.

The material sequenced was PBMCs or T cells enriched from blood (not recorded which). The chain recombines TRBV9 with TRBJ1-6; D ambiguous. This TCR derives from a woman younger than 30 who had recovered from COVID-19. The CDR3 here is CASSREELPPHLHF. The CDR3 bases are TGTGCCAGCAGCCGGGAGGAGTTGCCTCCTCACCTCCACTTT.